The TCR beta chain described here comes from a study of cytomegalovirus exposure and HLA in healthy donors. Study conclusions and caveats: Reportedly, cytomegalovirus status was diagnosed with high sensitivity and specificity. TCR beta chains numbering roughly 150 were designated cytomegalovirus-associated. Many donors shared some public TCRs, even though most TCR sequences were rare.

The donors were part of the roughly 120-subject validation cohort, which stood apart from the approximately 700-subject first cohort. The CDR3 spans 12 residues. Germline V gives CDR1 SGHRS, CDR2 YFSETQ. V gave up 4 bases and J gave up 2 bases, with 5 bases separating them. The protocol was immunoSEQ multiplex PCR, while the TCRdb copy is restricted to in-frame clones and leaves out a portion. The sample carries 150,000 to 200,000 clones, approximately 96% recorded once. For this clone: Its antigen remains unidentified.

The TCR sequence derives from a woman aged 18-29 years in good health and CMV-seronegative. The sample was PBMCs. The chain carries TRBV5-1 and TRBJ2-3; unclear D gene. CDR3 region: CASSEYTDTQYF. Written as DNA, the CDR3 is TGCGCCAGCAGCGAGTACACAGATACGCAGTATTTT.